This T cell receptor beta chain was observed in a study of tumor and adjacent non-tumor tissue in lung cancer (dated by TCRdb to 2016 to 2018). In terms of the full investigation: Of the cohort, more than ten patients had adenocarcinoma, 2 had squamous cell carcinoma and 1 had small cell lung cancer. For each patient, one tumor sample and one normal lung sample were taken, giving under 35 paired specimens that underwent TCRbeta CDR3 sequencing. A total of some 130 million productive TCRbeta reads were generated by sequencing, corresponding to an average of approximately 4.3 million reads per sample. The study compared bulk TCRbeta repertoires from lung tumor tissue and matched distant non-tumor lung tissue of some 15 lung cancer patients. The 15 enrolled patients, of whom about 10 were men and 5 were women, were aged about 30 to 80 years and were diagnosed with TNM stage I to III disease. Results the study describes overall, beyond this receptor: Significantly higher TCR diversity was found in younger patients, and higher tumor TCR diversity was associated with shorter overall and disease-free survival. Tumor tissue showed significantly higher TCR diversity (inverse Simpson) than normal lung tissue, at about 410 vs 180 (P = 0.0075, Mann-Whitney U test). Because peripheral blood was not sequenced, the blood TCRbeta repertoires of the lung cancer patients in the study went unexamined. The top 100 clones made up a significantly larger cumulative share of the repertoire in normal lung than in tumor tissue. The sequencing platform is not named in the methods, and unique molecular identifiers are not mentioned. The cohort had only approximately 15 patients, and the authors noted that larger samples and more detailed clinical data are needed.

Libraries were made using multiplex PCR. Sequencing relied on an Illumina HiSeq 2500. Following protocols modified from ARM-PCR, the researchers constructed TCRbeta libraries through three rounds of nested PCR with primers (Table S4). Before sequencing, PCR products of 200-500 bp were cut from the gel and purified using the QIAquick gel extraction kit. For the original study's pipeline: Reads were cleaned with Trimmomatic, merged with FLASH into complete CDR3 sequences, and assigned to V(D)J germline segments with MiTCR. Clonal diversity was computed as the inverse Simpson's index with VDJtools. A read counted as productive if the sequence was in-frame and lacked a premature stop codon. TCRdb took the public reads, trimmed them with fastp at Q25, ran MiXCR for clone calling and kept in-frame beta chains. Here each entry gathers all rows of one CDR3 protein and keeps the most common genes and DNA. TCRdb's processing, not the authors' own work, is the source of the V and J calls. A total of around 80,000 distinct CDR3 sequences appear in this sample, 76% of them only once. In total, the top ten clones hold under 40% of the sample.

The germline V gene yields LGHNA for CDR1 and YNFKEQ for CDR2. Inclusive of the bounding cysteine and phenylalanine, the CDR3 is 16 residues long. The sequence is cut down to CDR3 DNA, 48 bases in frame from base 1. Bulk unsorted tissue served as the source for RNA extraction, and RNA quality was assessed using a NanoDrop ND-1000 and an Agilent 2100. Distant non-tumor tissue taken more than 3 cm from the tumor edge was used as the normal lung sample. The donors were newly diagnosed lung cancer patients admitted for thoracic surgery in China from August to November 2014 who had not received prior chemotherapy. Anyone who had undergone radiotherapy or chemotherapy before, or who had another cancer at the same time, was left out of the study. Pieces of surgical tissue measuring about 1-2.2 cm3 were kept in RNAlater solution and stored at -80 degrees C until use. A few counts support this clonotype. Its specific antigen is unknown. A much larger clone is a single base away; this may be a read error.

This clonotype was sampled from a man aged 70 or older with non-small cell lung cancer. The rearranged segments are TRBV4-2 and TRBJ2-3, with a weak D call of TRBD2 (6 bases match). Source material: distant non-tumor lung tissue. In nucleotides, the sequence is TGTGTCAGCAGCCACGCTAGCGATCCGCTCACAGATACGCAGTATTTT. Its translation is CVSSHASDPLTDTQYF.